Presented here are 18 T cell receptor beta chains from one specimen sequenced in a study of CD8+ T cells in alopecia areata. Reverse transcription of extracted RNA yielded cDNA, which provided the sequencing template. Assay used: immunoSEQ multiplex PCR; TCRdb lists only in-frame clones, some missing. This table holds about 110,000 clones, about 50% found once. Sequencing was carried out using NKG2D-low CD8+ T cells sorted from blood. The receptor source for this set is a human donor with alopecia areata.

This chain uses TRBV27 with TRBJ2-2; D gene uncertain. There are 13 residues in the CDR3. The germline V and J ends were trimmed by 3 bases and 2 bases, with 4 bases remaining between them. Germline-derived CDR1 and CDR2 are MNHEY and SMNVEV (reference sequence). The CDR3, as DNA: TGTGCCAGCAGTTTGTCCAACACCGGGGAGCTGTTTTTT. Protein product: CASSLSNTGELFF.

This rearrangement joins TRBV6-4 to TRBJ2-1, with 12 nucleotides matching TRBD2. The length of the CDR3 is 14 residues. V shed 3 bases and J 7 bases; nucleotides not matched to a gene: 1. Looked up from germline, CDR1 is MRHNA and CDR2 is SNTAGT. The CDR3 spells CASSEGTSGNEQFF. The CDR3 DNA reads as TGTGCCAGCAGTGAGGGGACTAGCGGGAATGAGCAGTTCTTC.

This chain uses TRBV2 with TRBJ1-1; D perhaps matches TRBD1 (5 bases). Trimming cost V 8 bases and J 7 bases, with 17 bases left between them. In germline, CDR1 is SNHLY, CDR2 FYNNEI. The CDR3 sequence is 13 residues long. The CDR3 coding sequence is TGTGCCAGCCTATGGGGGATTAAGAATGAAGCTTTCTTT. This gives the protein CASLWGIKNEAFF. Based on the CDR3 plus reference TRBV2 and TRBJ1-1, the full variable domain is EPEVTQTPSHQVTQMGQEVILRCVPISNHLYFYWYRQILGQKVEFLVSFYNNEISEKSEIFDDQFSVERPDGSNFTLKIRSTKLEDSAMYFCASLWGIKNEAFFGQGTRLTVV.

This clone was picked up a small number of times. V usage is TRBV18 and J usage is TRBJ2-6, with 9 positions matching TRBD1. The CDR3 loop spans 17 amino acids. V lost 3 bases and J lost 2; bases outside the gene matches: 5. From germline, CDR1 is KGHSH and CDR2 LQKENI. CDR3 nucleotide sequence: TGTGCCAGCTCACCGTACACAGGGGGCGCTGGGGCCAACGTCCTGACTTTC. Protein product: CASSPYTGGAGANVLTF.

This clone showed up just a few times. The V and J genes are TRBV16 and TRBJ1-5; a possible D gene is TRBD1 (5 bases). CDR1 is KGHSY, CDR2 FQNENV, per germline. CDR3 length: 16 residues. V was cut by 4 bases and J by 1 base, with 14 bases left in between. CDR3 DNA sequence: TGTGCCAGCAGCCCCTTGGGCAGGGACAGCAATCAGCCCCAGCATTTT. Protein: CASSPLGRDSNQPQHF.

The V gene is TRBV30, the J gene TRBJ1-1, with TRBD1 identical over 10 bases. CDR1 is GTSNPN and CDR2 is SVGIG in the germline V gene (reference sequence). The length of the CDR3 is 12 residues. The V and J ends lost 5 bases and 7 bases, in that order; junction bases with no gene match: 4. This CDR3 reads CAWDGTGDEAFF. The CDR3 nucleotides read TGTGCCTGGGACGGGACAGGGGATGAAGCTTTCTTT.

For the CDR3, the DNA is TGTGCCAGCCGGGCGGGAAACACCATATATTTT. This gives the protein CASRAGNTIYF. The chain couples TRBV6-5 to TRBJ1-3; D uncertain. Trimming took off 8 bases at V and 4 bases at J, with 6 bases between the two ends. The CDR3 is 11 amino acids. From germline, CDR1 is MNHEY and CDR2 SVGAGI.

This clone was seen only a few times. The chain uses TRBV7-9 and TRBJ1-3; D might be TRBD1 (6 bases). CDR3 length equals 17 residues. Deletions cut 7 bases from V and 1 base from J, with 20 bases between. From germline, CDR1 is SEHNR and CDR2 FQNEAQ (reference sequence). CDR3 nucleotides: TGTGCCAGCATCCTGCCTTTGGACAGCGGGTCTGGAAACACCATATATTTT. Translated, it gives CASILPLDSGSGNTIYF.

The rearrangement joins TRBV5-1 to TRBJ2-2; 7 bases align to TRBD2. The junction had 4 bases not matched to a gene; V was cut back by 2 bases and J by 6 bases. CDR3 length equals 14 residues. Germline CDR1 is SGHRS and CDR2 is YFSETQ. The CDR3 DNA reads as TGCGCCAGCAGCTTAACGGGAGGCTCCGGGGAGCTGTTTTTT. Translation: CASSLTGGSGELFF.

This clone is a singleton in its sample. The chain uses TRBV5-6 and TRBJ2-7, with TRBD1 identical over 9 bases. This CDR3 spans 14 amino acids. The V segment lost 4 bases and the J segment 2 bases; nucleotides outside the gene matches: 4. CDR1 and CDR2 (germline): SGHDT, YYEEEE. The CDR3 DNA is TGTGCCAGCAGCGTCGGGACAGGGACCTACGAGCAGTACTTC. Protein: CASSVGTGTYEQYF.

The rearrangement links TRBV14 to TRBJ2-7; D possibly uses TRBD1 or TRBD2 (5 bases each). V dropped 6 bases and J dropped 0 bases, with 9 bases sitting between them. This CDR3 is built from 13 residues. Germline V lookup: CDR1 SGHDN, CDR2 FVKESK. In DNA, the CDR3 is TGTGCCAGCAGAGCCGGGACCTCCTACGAGCAGTACTTC. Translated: CASRAGTSYEQYF.

The CDR3 loop is CASSSPRGVAFF. The CDR3 DNA follows: TGTGCCAGCAGTTCCCCTCGGGGGGTGGCTTTCTTT. This chain joins TRBV27 and TRBJ1-1; D may be TRBD1 (5 bases). Germline CDR1 reads MNHEY; CDR2 reads SMNVEV (reference sequence). V shed 4 bases and J shed 11 bases, with 14 bases lying between them. The CDR3 extends over 12 amino acids.

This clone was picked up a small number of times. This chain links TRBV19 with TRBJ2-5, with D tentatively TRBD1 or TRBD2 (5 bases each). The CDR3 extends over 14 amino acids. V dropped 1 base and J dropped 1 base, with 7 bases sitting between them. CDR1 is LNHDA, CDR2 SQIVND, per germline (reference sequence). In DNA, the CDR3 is TGTGCCAGTAGTATAGTAGGGACCCAAGAGACCCAGTACTTC. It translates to CASSIVGTQETQYF.

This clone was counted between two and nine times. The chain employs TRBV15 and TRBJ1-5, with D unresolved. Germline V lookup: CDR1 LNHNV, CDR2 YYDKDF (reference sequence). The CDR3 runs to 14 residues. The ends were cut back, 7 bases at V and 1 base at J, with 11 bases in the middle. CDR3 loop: CATNPGLSNQPQHF. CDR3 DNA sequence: TGTGCCACCAATCCAGGCCTAAGCAATCAGCCCCAGCATTTT.

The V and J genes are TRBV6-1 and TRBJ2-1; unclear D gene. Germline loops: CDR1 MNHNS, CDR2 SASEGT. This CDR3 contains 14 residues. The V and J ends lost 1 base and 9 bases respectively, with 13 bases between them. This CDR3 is CASSEVSRVAEQFF. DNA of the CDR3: TGTGCCAGCAGTGAAGTATCAAGGGTGGCTGAGCAGTTCTTC.

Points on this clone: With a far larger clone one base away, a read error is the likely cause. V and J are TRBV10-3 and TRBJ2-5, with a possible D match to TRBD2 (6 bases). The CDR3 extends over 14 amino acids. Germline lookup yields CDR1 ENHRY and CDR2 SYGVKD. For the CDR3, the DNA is TGTGCCAGCAGTTTAGTAGCGGAACAAGAGACCCAGTACTTC. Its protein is CASSLVAEQETQYF.

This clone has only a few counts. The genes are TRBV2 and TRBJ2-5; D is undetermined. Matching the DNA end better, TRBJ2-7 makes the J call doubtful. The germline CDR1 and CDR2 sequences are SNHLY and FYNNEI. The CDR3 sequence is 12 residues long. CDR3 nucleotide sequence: TGTGCCAGCGAGGCGTACGGGCTCGAGCAGTACTTC. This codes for CASEAYGLEQYF.

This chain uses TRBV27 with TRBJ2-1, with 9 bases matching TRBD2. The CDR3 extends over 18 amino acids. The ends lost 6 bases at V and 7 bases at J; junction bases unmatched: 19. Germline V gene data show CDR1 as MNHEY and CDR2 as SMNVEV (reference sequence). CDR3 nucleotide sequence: TGTGCCAGCAGCCAAATCGGGGCTAGCGGGATGGATCAGAATGAGCAGTTCTTC. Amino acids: CASSQIGASGMDQNEQFF.